Shown below are 19 T cell receptor beta chains from a single sample sequenced in a study of blood T cell repertoires in COVID-19. The protocol was immunoSEQ multiplex PCR, while the TCRdb copy is restricted to in-frame clones and leaves out a portion. The repertoire holds 310,000 or so clones, with 87% as singletons. Sequenced sample: PBMCs or T cells enriched from blood (not recorded which). The receptors shown here come from a woman aged 18-29 years who had recovered from COVID-19.

This clone was recorded once. The CDR3 nucleotides are TGCGCCAGCAGCCAAGAACAGGTGGATACGCAGTATTTT. As protein: CASSQEQVDTQYF. The chain links TRBV4-3 to TRBJ2-3; TRBD1 might be the D (5 bases). Per germline, CDR1 LGHNA and CDR2 YSLEER. Deletions cut 0 bases from V and 6 bases from J, with 7 bases between. CDR3 length: 13 residues.

The sample holds one count of this clone. V and J are TRBV7-2 and TRBJ1-2; D is uncertain. This CDR3 comprises 12 residues. With 1 base removed from V and 8 bases from J, the gap between germline ends came to 8 bases. CDR1 is SGHTA, CDR2 FQGNSA, per germline. The CDR3 sequence is CASSLDRVGYTF. CDR3 coding DNA: TGTGCCAGCAGCTTAGATCGTGTCGGCTACACCTTC.

V and J are TRBV18 and TRBJ1-3; D gene ambiguous. The V end lost 1 base, the J end lost 2 bases, and 6 bases lay between the germline ends. This CDR3 is 14 amino acids long. CDR1 is KGHSH, CDR2 LQKENI, per germline. The CDR3 coding sequence is TGTGCCAGCTCACCACTCCCTCCTGGAAACACCATATATTTT. This sequence encodes CASSPLPPGNTIYF.

The V gene is TRBV30, the J gene TRBJ1-2; possibly TRBD1 for D (6 bases). V was pared by 7 bases and J by 5 bases, with 20 bases between. This CDR3 has 14 amino acids. Germline V lookup: CDR1 GTSNPN, CDR2 SVGIG (reference sequence). The CDR3 nucleotides are TGTGCCTCCTCAACCCTGGGACAAGCATATGGCTACACCTTC. Its protein is CASSTLGQAYGYTF.

The gene calls are TRBV4-3 and TRBJ2-3, with 12 bases lining up with TRBD2. Germline lookup yields CDR1 LGHNA and CDR2 YSLEER. The V and J ends lost 2 bases and 1 base, in that order; junction bases with no gene match: 4. The CDR3 extends over 17 amino acids. The CDR3 spells CASSQSLAGGGTDTQYF. In DNA, the CDR3 is TGCGCCAGCAGCCAATCCCTAGCGGGGGGGGGCACAGATACGCAGTATTTT.

The V gene is TRBV28, the J gene TRBJ1-5; 9 bases are shared with TRBD1. Germline CDR1 and CDR2: MDHEN and SYDVKM. The CDR3 length is 15 residues. The junction had 8 bases not matched to a gene; V was cut back by 7 bases and J by 4 bases. The CDR3 DNA is TGTGCCAGCAACAAACGGACAGGGGTAAATCAGCCCCAGCATTTT. Translated, it gives CASNKRTGVNQPQHF. Based on the CDR3 plus reference TRBV28 and TRBJ1-5, the full variable domain is DVKVTQSSRYLVKRTGEKVFLECVQDMDHENMFWYRQDPGLGLRLIYFSYDVKMKEKGDIPEGYSVSREKKERFSLILESASTNQTSMYLCASNKRTGVNQPQHFGDGTRLSIL.

In this sample, this clone turned up a few times. V and J are TRBV28 and TRBJ2-7, with D possibly being TRBD2 (5 bases). V lost 6 bases and J lost 4, with 25 bases in between. CDR1 is MDHEN and CDR2 is SYDVKM in the germline V gene. This CDR3 is 17 amino acids long. CDR3 nucleotide sequence: TGTGCCAGCAGGTCGCCGGGGAAAGGGAGTCGACTATACGAGCAGTACTTC. Translated, it gives CASRSPGKGSRLYEQYF. Variable domain in full (rest from reference TRBV28 and TRBJ2-7): DVKVTQSSRYLVKRTGEKVFLECVQDMDHENMFWYRQDPGLGLRLIYFSYDVKMKEKGDIPEGYSVSREKKERFSLILESASTNQTSMYLCASRSPGKGSRLYEQYFGPGTRLTVT.

Comments on this clone: This may be a read error: a much more frequent sequence differs by one nucleotide. The rearrangement links TRBV9 to TRBJ2-2; TRBD2 aligns across 16 bases. Germline V gene data show CDR1 as SGDLS and CDR2 as YYNGEE. J gave up 4 bases and V 3 bases, and 9 bases lay outside the gene matches. This CDR3 contains 19 residues. CDR3 coding DNA: TGTGCCAGCAGCGCGCAGCCGGGACTAGCGGGGGGGGCCACCGGGGAGCTGTTTTTT. This codes for CASSAQPGLAGGATGELFF.

The chain is built from TRBV6-2 or TRBV6-3 and TRBJ2-7; 7 positions match TRBD2. Germline assignment: CDR1 MNHEY and CDR2 SVGEGT. The V and J ends lost 3 bases and 0 bases, in that order; junction bases with no gene match: 5. CDR3 length: 15 amino acids. The CDR3 here is CASSYRGEPSYEQYF. As DNA, the CDR3 is TGTGCCAGCAGTTATCGGGGGGAGCCCTCCTACGAGCAGTACTTC.

The chain combines TRBV7-6 with TRBJ2-5; a weak D match, TRBD1 (5 bases). Germline CDR1 SGHVS, CDR2 FNYEAQ. V lost 5 bases and J 0 bases, leaving 10 bases between the germline ends. CDR3 size: 14 residues. Here the CDR3 reads CASSPRQNQETQYF. The CDR3 nucleotides read TGTGCCAGCAGCCCAAGACAGAACCAAGAGACCCAGTACTTC.

The chain links TRBV21-1 to TRBJ2-6; TRBD1, the table's D call, was not compared with the DNA. TRBV21-1 is listed as a pseudogene. This CDR3 comprises 20 residues. The CDR3 coding sequence is TGTGCCAGCAGCACAAGGGACAGGGGGCACCTCGGCTCTGGGGCCAACGTCCTGACTTTC. It specifies CASSTRDRGHLGSGANVLTF.

This clone was observed once. The chain recombines TRBV7-2 with TRBJ1-2, with 8 bases identical to TRBD1. Trimming cost V 3 bases and J 8 bases; bases outside gene matches: 11. There are 15 residues in the CDR3. Germline V gene lookup returns CDR1 SGHTA and CDR2 FQGNSA. The CDR3 DNA is TGTGCCAGCAGCTTTAATGCAGGGGGCGAGGAAGGCTACACCTTC. Its protein is CASSFNAGGEEGYTF.

The chain has TRBV6-2 or TRBV6-3 and TRBJ2-5; TRBD2 matches 14 bases. J gave up 5 bases and V 4 bases, and 6 bases lay outside the gene matches. Germline V gene lookup returns CDR1 MNHEY and CDR2 SVGEGT. CDR3 length: 16 amino acids. The CDR3 coding sequence is TGTGCCAGCAGTTCCAGACTAGCGGGAGGGCCCGAGACCCAGTACTTC. It specifies CASSSRLAGGPETQYF.

V and J are TRBV9 and TRBJ1-2, with 7 bases matching TRBD1. Germline CDR1 SGDLS, CDR2 YYNGEE. The CDR3 is made up of 15 amino acids. J gave up 5 bases and V 0 bases, and 7 bases lay outside the gene matches. The CDR3 loop reads CASSVAQGVYYGYTF. CDR3 nucleotide sequence: TGTGCCAGCAGCGTAGCCCAGGGGGTTTATTATGGCTACACCTTC.

This clone was seen only a few times. The rearrangement links TRBV6-5 to TRBJ1-5, with 7 bases fitting TRBD1. V dropped 4 bases and J dropped 0; count of bases not matched to a gene: 6. The CDR3 has 16 amino acids. Germline CDR1 reads MNHEY; CDR2 reads SVGAGI. CDR3 amino acids: CASSWDSLPSNQPQHF. The CDR3 DNA is TGTGCCAGCAGTTGGGACAGCCTCCCTAGCAATCAGCCCCAGCATTTT.

V gene TRBV5-6 combines with J gene TRBJ1-3; TRBD1 matches at 7 bases. With V trimmed by 1 base and J by 15 bases, 7 bases remained unmatched. The CDR3 length is 12 residues. Germline CDR1 and CDR2: SGHDT and YYEEEE. CDR3 nucleotides: TGTGCCAGCAGCTTGAGGGACAGTCTGGGATATTTT. Residues: CASSLRDSLGYF. Supplemented by reference TRBV5-6 and TRBJ1-3, the full variable domain reads DAGVTQSPTHLIKTRGQQVTLRCSPKSGHDTVSWYQQALGQGPQFIFQYYEEEERQRGNFPDRFSGHQFPNYSSELNVNALLLGDSALYLCASSLRDSLGYFGEGSWLTVV.

Details on this clone: Other DNA sequences of this sample code for an identical CDR3. The chain combines TRBV15 with TRBJ2-7; D unclear. This CDR3 has 13 residues. V gave up 0 bases and J gave up 0 bases, with 3 bases separating them. The germline V gene encodes CDR1 LNHNV and CDR2 YYDKDF (reference sequence). CDR3 bases: TGTGCCACCAGCAGAGACAGCTCCTACGAGCAGTACTTC. This translates into CATSRDSSYEQYF.

The chain is built from TRBV3-1 (or the pseudogene TRBV3-2) and TRBJ1-5; maybe TRBD1 (5 bases). The length of the CDR3 is 20 residues. Trimming pared 7 bases from V and 0 bases from J, leaving 28 bases between. Germline V gives CDR1 LGHDT, CDR2 YNNKEL (reference sequence). CDR3: CASTPSPRDLAFYSNQPQHF. CDR3 nucleotides: TGTGCCAGCACCCCAAGCCCTCGGGACTTAGCATTTTATAGCAATCAGCCCCAGCATTTT.

The chain joins TRBV5-6 to TRBJ2-7; D is perhaps TRBD1 (6 bases). V shed 2 bases and J shed 3 bases, with 21 bases lying between them. Germline V gene sequence: CDR1 SGHDT, CDR2 YYEEEE. This CDR3 has 17 residues. CDR3 DNA: TGTGCCAGCAGCTTCCAGGGGAGCTACGAGGTGAGCTACGAGCAGTACTTC. It is translated as CASSFQGSYEVSYEQYF. The variable domain in full, completed from reference TRBV5-6 and TRBJ2-7, reads DAGVTQSPTHLIKTRGQQVTLRCSPKSGHDTVSWYQQALGQGPQFIFQYYEEEERQRGNFPDRFSGHQFPNYSSELNVNALLLGDSALYLCASSFQGSYEVSYEQYFGPGTRLTVT.